This TCR beta chain appears in the sequencing data of a study of regulatory T cells in long-lasting Graves disease. Study-wide background: Treatment with antithyroid drugs for over 5 years, together with positive TSH receptor antibodies, meant persistent Graves' disease.

Study-wide results and limits: Persistent patients had a count of shared public clonotypes (about 2,500) that exceeded that of new patients (around 1,000). Repertoires from persistent disease leaned toward TRBV28, TRBJ1-2 and TRBJ2-5.

Both iRepertoire HTBI primers and Arm-PCR of CDR3 regions were used to build the TCR beta libraries. TCRdb recomputed calls from the multiplex PCR reads with MiXCR, one row per CDR3 protein. The profile covers approximately 500,000 distinct CDR3 sequences, with roughly 21% appearing a single time and roughly 7% taken by the ten largest. This clonotype was found many times. What it binds is unknown. Time point: persistent/refractory GD, antithyroid drugs over 5 years with positive TRAb. TCR sequences were obtained from RNA taken from PBMCs. Peripheral blood, around 9 milliliters per patient, was collected in EDTA tubes. Trimming cost V 10 bases and J 3 bases; bases outside gene matches: 11. The CDR3 contains 15 residues. Germline lookup yields CDR1 SGHAT and CDR2 FQNNGV.

The sequence was collected from a female donor with Graves disease. Sequencing used peripheral blood mononuclear cells (PBMCs), obtained when the disease was refractory, from a patient treated with antithyroid drugs. The chain couples TRBV11-2 to TRBJ2-5; 10 bases map to TRBD1. CDR3 sequence (DNA): TGTGCCACCTCTAAGGGACAGGGGCCAGAAGAGACCCAGTACTTC. This sequence encodes CATSKGQGPEETQYF.